This T cell receptor beta chain was identified in a study of T cell responses to AZD1222 COVID-19 vaccine (dated by TCRdb to 2020 to 2023). Background on the whole study: AZD1222 recipients given second doses at about 4 weeks or at about 12 weeks were pooled, since spike-specific TCR depth and breadth were not found to differ between the two schedules. Trial participants were enrolled by age into 18-55, 56-69 and 70-plus year subgroups, with roughly 160, 29 and 62 TCR-sequenced participants respectively. A total of 230 to 250 trial participants underwent TCR sequencing, of whom nearly 210 received two doses of AZD1222 and approximately 25 received two doses of the MenACWY control vaccine. Overall study results and their limits: Because no samples from the day 14 peak response were available, repertoires could be characterized only after the peak T cell response. Spike-specific TCR breadth and depth rose significantly after two AZD1222 doses compared with day 0 and with MenACWY recipients. Participants were mostly white British and included more females than males, and it was suggested by the authors that clonal diversity may have been underestimated. The 56-69-year group was small, and its depth increase did not reach significance, likely because of low power. Reportedly, almost half of the unique spike-specific TCRs recognized epitopes lying outside the regions that are mutated in the B.1.351 and B.1.1.7 variants. Conclusions about previously exposed vaccinees are limited, since just six AZD1222 recipients were seropositive for SARS-CoV-2 at baseline. Vaccine-associated CD4 TCRs spanned the whole spike protein, with dominant responses in regions 160-218 and 743-854.

The sample's time point label, decoded: baseline before first vaccination. Vaccinee samples were obtained from the UK trials COV001 and COV002, which included a single-blind randomized controlled phase 2/3 trial of AZD1222 (ChAdOx1 nCoV-19) in healthy adults. Trial participant PBMC samples were collected at day 0 and day 28 after the second dose for TCRbeta chain sequencing. A word on this clone: Its target antigen remains unknown. Base qualities are not recorded, but no much larger clone differs from it by a single base.

The CDR3 regions of human TCRbeta chains were subjected to immunosequencing. As for the original processing: Repertoire TCRs were checked for matches against a reference library of SARS-CoV-2-specific TCRs that had been generated using the MIRA antigen-specificity platform. Breadth meant the fraction of unique TCRs that were SARS-CoV-2-associated, whereas depth meant the fraction of total T cells that were SARS-CoV-2-associated. Using the MIRA data, every spike-specific TCR was mapped to the spike region that the TCR reacted to and assigned to either a CD4 or a CD8 class. Log10-transformed breadth and depth values were compared by one-way ANOVA with Sidak's multiple comparisons tests. TCRdb limited this immuneACCESS table to in-frame rearrangements with V and J called. A share of clones is missing; checked studies link under half to unresolved V genes, and the rest is unexplained. Clone size and the V and J calls come from that table; the DNA yielded D and trimming. For this sample there are roughly 150,000 clones; less than 95% appear just once. The ten top clones hold less than 2% of the sample.

Germline trimming: 6 bases from V, 5 bases from J; junction bases outside gene matches: 3. From cysteine to phenylalanine, the CDR3 is 13 amino acids long. CDR3 DNA is the only sequence kept; it has 39 bases, read in frame from the first base. In the germline V gene, CDR1 corresponds to SGDLS and CDR2 to YYNGEE. The chain is made from TRBV9 and TRBJ2-1, with 9 junctional bases fitting TRBD1. The specimen comprised peripheral blood, sampled on day 0 of AZD1222 vaccination. The sequence came from an adult in good health. The DNA reads as follows: TGTGCCAGCAAAGGACAGGGGAACAATGAGCAGTTCTTC. It specifies CASKGQGNNEQFF.